A selection of T cell receptor beta chains follows, all from one sample in a study of vaccination and CD4 T cells after COVID-19. TCRdb re-called the PCR reads with MiXCR, one entry per CDR3 protein. The sample lists approximately 9,800 distinct CDR3 sequences; 30% to 35% were seen once. No antigen has been assigned to these receptors. The sample consisted of CD4+ T cells from blood, cultured in vitro. These receptors were collected from a human donor in good health. Both conserved end residues are part of each CDR3. D genes are given only for firm matches. Clone size is stated in some rows and not others, as once, few, many or a class when expanded.

d_call: TRBD1
v_call: TRBV20-1
j_call: TRBJ1-1
clone_size: few
cdr3_aa: CSASAQGAMVTEAFF
cdr3_nt: TGCAGTGCTAGTGCCCAGGGGGCGATGGTCACTGAAGCTTTCTTT

d_call: TRBD2
v_call: TRBV7-3
j_call: TRBJ2-1
clone_size: few
cdr3_aa: CASSLLTSGRNEQFF
cdr3_nt: TGTGCCAGCAGCTTATTAACTAGCGGGAGGAATGAGCAGTTCTTC

d_call: .
v_call: TRBV5-1
j_call: TRBJ1-2
clone_size: .
cdr3_aa: CASSTNRDNVYGYTF
cdr3_nt: TGCGCCAGCAGCACAAACAGGGACAACGTCTATGGCTACACCTTC

d_call: TRBD1
v_call: TRBV10-3
j_call: TRBJ1-2
clone_size: medium-sized
cdr3_aa: CAISEGGSRNYGYTF
cdr3_nt: TGTGCCATCAGTGAAGGGGGCAGCCGAAACTATGGCTACACCTTC

d_call: .
v_call: TRBV29-1
j_call: TRBJ1-5
clone_size: few
cdr3_aa: CSVADGLLGNQPQHF
cdr3_nt: TGCAGCGTGGCGGACGGACTCTTGGGCAATCAGCCCCAGCATTTT

d_call: TRBD2
v_call: TRBV3-1
j_call: TRBJ2-1
clone_size: .
cdr3_aa: CASSPNLGTSSNEQFF
cdr3_nt: TGTGCCAGCAGCCCGAATTTGGGGACTAGTTCCAATGAGCAGTTCTTC

d_call: .
v_call: TRBV27
j_call: TRBJ2-7
clone_size: .
cdr3_aa: CASSLIGGEQYF
cdr3_nt: TGTGCCAGCAGTTTGATAGGGGGTGAGCAGTACTTC

d_call: .
v_call: TRBV18
j_call: TRBJ1-1
clone_size: .
cdr3_aa: CASSPRKGNTEAFF
cdr3_nt: TGTGCCAGCTCACCACGAAAAGGAAACACTGAAGCTTTCTTT

d_call: .
v_call: TRBV29-1
j_call: TRBJ1-6
clone_size: .
cdr3_aa: CSGTPTRRSVGPLHF
cdr3_nt: TGCAGCGGGACTCCTACGAGAAGGTCGGTCGGACCCCTCCACTTT

d_call: TRBD2
v_call: TRBV30
j_call: TRBJ2-3
clone_size: .
cdr3_aa: CAWSRTSGTRGTQYF
cdr3_nt: TGTGCCTGGAGCAGGACTAGCGGGACCCGGGGCACGCAGTATTTT

d_call: .
v_call: TRBV19
j_call: TRBJ1-2
clone_size: .
cdr3_aa: CASSYRDLGGGYTF
cdr3_nt: TGTGCCAGTAGTTACCGGGACTTAGGAGGAGGCTACACCTTC

d_call: .
v_call: TRBV24-1
j_call: TRBJ2-5
clone_size: .
cdr3_aa: CATSDGKGLSVETQYF
cdr3_nt: TGTGCCACCAGTGATGGCAAGGGTTTATCCGTAGAGACCCAGTACTTC

d_call: TRBD2
v_call: TRBV9
j_call: TRBJ2-3
clone_size: .
cdr3_aa: CASSVATGGNTQYF
cdr3_nt: TGTGCCAGCAGCGTAGCGACGGGGGGGAATACGCAGTATTTT

d_call: .
v_call: TRBV11-2
j_call: TRBJ2-3
clone_size: few
cdr3_aa: CASSLSGGTDTQYF
cdr3_nt: TGTGCCAGCAGCTTAAGTGGTGGCACAGATACGCAGTATTTT

d_call: TRBD1
v_call: TRBV5-3
j_call: TRBJ2-5
clone_size: once
cdr3_aa: CASSLGTAQETQYF
cdr3_nt: TGTGCCAGCAGCTTGGGGACAGCCCAAGAGACCCAGTACTTC

d_call: .
v_call: TRBV6-5
j_call: TRBJ1-2
clone_size: .
cdr3_aa: CASSYGRGLYGYTF
cdr3_nt: TGTGCCAGCAGTTACGGACGGGGGCTCTATGGCTACACCTTC

d_call: .
v_call: TRBV15
j_call: TRBJ2-5
clone_size: few
cdr3_aa: CATSREGRYGETQYF
cdr3_nt: TGTGCCACCAGCAGAGAGGGCCGATATGGAGAGACCCAGTACTTC

d_call: .
v_call: TRBV5-4
j_call: TRBJ1-1
clone_size: .
cdr3_aa: CASSLQGMNTEAFF
cdr3_nt: TGTGCCAGCAGCTTACAGGGTATGAACACTGAAGCTTTCTTT

d_call: .
v_call: TRBV11-1
j_call: TRBJ1-4
clone_size: .
cdr3_aa: CASSRRRARENEKLFF
cdr3_nt: TGTGCCAGCAGCCGAAGGAGGGCCAGGGAGAATGAAAAACTGTTTTTT

d_call: TRBD1
v_call: TRBV27
j_call: TRBJ1-5
clone_size: few
cdr3_aa: CASSSGTVSNQPQHF
cdr3_nt: TGTGCCAGCAGTTCGGGGACAGTTAGCAATCAGCCCCAGCATTTT

d_call: .
v_call: TRBV6-1
j_call: TRBJ1-2
clone_size: few
cdr3_aa: CASSSHIGGGDYGYTF
cdr3_nt: TGTGCCAGCAGCTCCCATATTGGGGGAGGGGACTATGGCTACACCTTC

d_call: .
v_call: TRBV19
j_call: TRBJ2-7
clone_size: .
cdr3_aa: CASSLGGGDPSSYEQYF
cdr3_nt: TGTGCCAGTAGTCTCGGAGGGGGGGACCCAAGCTCCTACGAGCAGTACTTC

d_call: .
v_call: TRBV7-2
j_call: TRBJ1-5
clone_size: .
cdr3_aa: CASSLALPNQPQHF
cdr3_nt: TGTGCCAGCAGCTTAGCCCTTCCCAATCAGCCCCAGCATTTT

d_call: .
v_call: TRBV7-9
j_call: TRBJ2-6
clone_size: few
cdr3_aa: CASSLPGAAVANVLTF
cdr3_nt: TGTGCCAGCAGCTTACCCGGGGCGGCTGTGGCCAACGTCCTGACTTTC

d_call: .
v_call: TRBV6-1
j_call: TRBJ2-7
clone_size: few
cdr3_aa: CASSEGYSYEQYF
cdr3_nt: TGTGCCAGCAGTGAAGGCTACTCCTACGAGCAGTACTTC

d_call: .
v_call: TRBV7-2
j_call: TRBJ2-2
clone_size: few
cdr3_aa: CASSLGSYPPRELFF
cdr3_nt: TGTGCCAGCAGCTTGGGGTCCTACCCTCCCCGGGAGCTGTTTTTT

d_call: .
v_call: TRBV20-1
j_call: TRBJ1-3
clone_size: .
cdr3_aa: CSASLWNTIYF
cdr3_nt: TGCAGTGCCAGCTTATGGAACACCATATATTTT

d_call: .
v_call: TRBV27
j_call: TRBJ2-2
clone_size: few
cdr3_aa: CASSLRPSGNTGELFF
cdr3_nt: TGTGCCAGCAGTTTACGGCCTAGTGGAAACACCGGGGAGCTGTTTTTT

d_call: .
v_call: TRBV6-1
j_call: TRBJ1-1
clone_size: .
cdr3_aa: CASSVGRALNTEAFF
cdr3_nt: TGTGCCAGCAGTGTCGGAAGGGCCTTGAACACTGAAGCTTTCTTT

d_call: .
v_call: TRBV2
j_call: TRBJ1-2
clone_size: .
cdr3_aa: CASSEIPNYGYTF
cdr3_nt: TGTGCCAGCAGTGAAATACCTAACTATGGCTACACCTTC

d_call: .
v_call: TRBV30
j_call: TRBJ1-6
clone_size: .
cdr3_aa: CAWTPPLHF
cdr3_nt: TGTGCCTGGACTCCACCCCTCCACTTT

d_call: .
v_call: TRBV7-9
j_call: TRBJ1-2
clone_size: .
cdr3_aa: CASNQENYGYTF
cdr3_nt: TGTGCCAGCAATCAGGAAAACTATGGCTACACCTTC

d_call: TRBD2
v_call: TRBV7-2
j_call: TRBJ2-1
clone_size: .
cdr3_aa: CASSSLGEGHNEQFF
cdr3_nt: TGTGCCAGCAGCTCCTTGGGGGAGGGACACAATGAGCAGTTCTTC

d_call: TRBD2
v_call: TRBV5-4
j_call: TRBJ2-5
clone_size: .
cdr3_aa: CASSRGTSGEETQYF
cdr3_nt: TGTGCCAGCAGCCGAGGGACTAGCGGGGAAGAGACCCAGTACTTC

d_call: .
v_call: TRBV20-1
j_call: TRBJ1-5
clone_size: .
cdr3_aa: CSASIREEPQHF
cdr3_nt: TGCAGTGCTAGTATACGGGAGGAGCCCCAGCATTTT

d_call: TRBD1
v_call: TRBV12-3/TRBV12-4
j_call: TRBJ1-3
clone_size: .
cdr3_aa: CASSGQGRGNTIYF
cdr3_nt: TGTGCCAGCAGTGGACAGGGACGAGGAAACACCATATATTTT

d_call: .
v_call: TRBV20-1
j_call: TRBJ1-1
clone_size: few
cdr3_aa: CSARHFSRAEGTEAFF
cdr3_nt: TGCAGTGCTAGACATTTTTCCAGGGCGGAAGGGACTGAAGCTTTCTTT

d_call: .
v_call: TRBV20-1
j_call: TRBJ1-2
clone_size: medium-sized
cdr3_aa: CSATPDYLGHSGYTF
cdr3_nt: TGCAGTGCTACGCCAGATTATCTCGGCCACTCCGGCTACACCTTC

d_call: TRBD1
v_call: TRBV6-5
j_call: TRBJ1-3
clone_size: .
cdr3_aa: CASSLQGAEGNTIYF
cdr3_nt: TGTGCCAGCAGTTTACAGGGGGCAGAAGGAAACACCATATATTTT